This TCR beta chain was profiled in a study of Ad26.COV2.S vaccination and SARS-CoV-2 variants. For the study at large: Participants got Ad26.COV2.S intramuscularly, once or twice 56 days apart. Findings of the study overall: Analyses that measured TCR breadth and depth may have underestimated total T cell responses.

The repertoire was sequenced with immunoSEQ multiplex PCR; TCRdb's copy has only in-frame clones and lacks some. The sample has 300,000 to 500,000 clones, 88% seen once; the top ten hold 3% to 3.5%. The table lists this clone with a few counts. Its matching antigen is unknown. This CDR3 region has 14 residues. Trimming took 2 bases from V and 7 from J, leaving 15 bases between them. CDR1 GTSNPN and CDR2 SVGIG come from the germline V gene (reference sequence). As for treatment: about 20 received Ad26.COV2.S at low or high dose, single or two shots; 5 received placebo; per-sample allocation not given. On day 63 after the first injection, vaccine and placebo recipients gave samples. Participants' vaccine, an Ad26 vector, delivered Wuhan-strain SARS-CoV-2 spike.

The source of this sequence is a person aged 18-60 years who received the Ad26.COV2.S COVID-19 vaccine or a placebo. The source was peripheral blood, collected in a trial of Ad26.COV2.S vaccine versus placebo. V and J are TRBV30 and TRBJ1-5, with D unresolved. For the CDR3, the DNA is TGTGCCTGGAGTCGCCATGGAAGGAGGCAGCCCCAGCATTTT. Residues: CAWSRHGRRQPQHF. The full variable domain, in which reference TRBV30 and TRBJ1-5 provide the parts outside the CDR3, is SQTIHQWPATLVQPVGSPLSLECTVEGTSNPNLYWYRQAAGRGLQLLFYSVGIGQISSEVPQNLSASRPQDRQFILSSKKLLLSDSGFYLCAWSRHGRRQPQHFGDGTRLSIL.